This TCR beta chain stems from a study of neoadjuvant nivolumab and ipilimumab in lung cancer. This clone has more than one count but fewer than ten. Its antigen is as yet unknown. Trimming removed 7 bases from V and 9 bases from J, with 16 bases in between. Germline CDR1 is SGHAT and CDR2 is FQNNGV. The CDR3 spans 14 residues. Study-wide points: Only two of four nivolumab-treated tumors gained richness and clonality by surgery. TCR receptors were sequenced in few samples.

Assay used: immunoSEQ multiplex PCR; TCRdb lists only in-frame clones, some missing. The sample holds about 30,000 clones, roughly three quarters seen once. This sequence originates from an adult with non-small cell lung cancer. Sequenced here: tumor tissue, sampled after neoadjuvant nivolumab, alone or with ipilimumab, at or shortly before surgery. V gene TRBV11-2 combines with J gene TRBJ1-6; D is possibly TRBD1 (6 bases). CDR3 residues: CASTLAGDGSPLHF. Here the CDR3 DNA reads TGTGCCAGCACCCTAGCAGGGGATGGTTCACCCCTCCACTTT.